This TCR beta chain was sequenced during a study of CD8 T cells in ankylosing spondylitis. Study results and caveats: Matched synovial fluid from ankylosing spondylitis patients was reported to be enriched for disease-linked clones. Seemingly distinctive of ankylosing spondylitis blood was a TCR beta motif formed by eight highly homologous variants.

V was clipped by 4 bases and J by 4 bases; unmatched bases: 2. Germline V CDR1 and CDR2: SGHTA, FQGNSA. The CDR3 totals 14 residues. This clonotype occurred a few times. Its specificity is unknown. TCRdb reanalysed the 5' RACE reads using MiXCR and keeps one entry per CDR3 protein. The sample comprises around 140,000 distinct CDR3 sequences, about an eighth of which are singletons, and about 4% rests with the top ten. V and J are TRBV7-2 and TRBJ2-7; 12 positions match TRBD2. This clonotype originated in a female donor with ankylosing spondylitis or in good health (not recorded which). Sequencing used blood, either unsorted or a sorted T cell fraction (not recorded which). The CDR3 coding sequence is TGTGCCAGCAGCTGGACTAGCGGGATGTACGAGCAGTACTTC. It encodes CASSWTSGMYEQYF. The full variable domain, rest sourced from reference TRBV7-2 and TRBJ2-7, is GAGVSQSPSNKVTEKGKDVELRCDPISGHTALYWYRQSLGQGLEFLIYFQGNSAPDKSGLPSDRFSAERTGGSVSTLTIQRTQQEDSAVYLCASSWTSGMYEQYFGPGTRLTVT.